This entry features one T cell receptor (beta chain) sequence. Its specificity is not known. The isolated RNA, all of it, was reverse transcribed, so expressed TCRB transcripts were what got sequenced. An average around 3.3 million reads came from naive, central memory and regulatory T cell samples. Assay: immunoSEQ multiplex PCR; the TCRdb copy retains only in-frame clones and omits some. Counted here are 450,000 to 550,000 clones, around 28% occurring once; the ten biggest clones make up around 0.065%. This sample is drawn from a study of beta chain features in type 1 diabetes. Isolation of CD4+ naive, central memory, regulatory and stem cell-like memory cells was achieved by sorting via CD45RO/CCR7/CD25/CD127/CD95/CD27. This CDR3 spans 12 amino acids. Germline loops: CDR1 GTSNPN, CDR2 SVGIG (reference sequence). V was trimmed by 3 bases and J by 2 bases, leaving 8 bases between them. Study outcomes and limitations: High-TCR-expressing cells could be over-represented by cDNA sequencing. For TCRB rearrangement, an influence of HLA type remained unresolved here.

Sequenced input: naive CD4+ T cells from blood. The clonotype originates from a man aged 18 to 30 in good health. The rearrangement joins TRBV30 to TRBJ2-7; D gene uncertain. CDR3 loop: CAWRAGPYEQYF. The CDR3 DNA follows: TGTGCCTGGAGGGCAGGCCCCTACGAGCAGTACTTC.